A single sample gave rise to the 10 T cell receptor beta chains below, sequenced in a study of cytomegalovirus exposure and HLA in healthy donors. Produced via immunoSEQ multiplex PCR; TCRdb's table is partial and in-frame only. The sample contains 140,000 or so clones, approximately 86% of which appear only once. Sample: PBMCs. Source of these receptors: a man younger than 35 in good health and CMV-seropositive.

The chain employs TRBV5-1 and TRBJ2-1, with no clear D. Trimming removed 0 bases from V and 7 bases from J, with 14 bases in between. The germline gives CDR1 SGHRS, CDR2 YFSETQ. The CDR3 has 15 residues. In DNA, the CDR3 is TGCGCCAGCAGCTTGGCCACGGGTTTCGGTAATGAGCAGTTCTTC. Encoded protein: CASSLATGFGNEQFF.

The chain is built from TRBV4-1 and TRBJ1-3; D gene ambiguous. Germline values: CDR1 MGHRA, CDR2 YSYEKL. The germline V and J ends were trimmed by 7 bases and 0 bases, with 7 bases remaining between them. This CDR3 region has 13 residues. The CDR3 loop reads CASISDSGNTIYF. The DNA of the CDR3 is TGCGCCAGCATATCAGACTCTGGAAACACCATATATTTT.

The CDR3 loop reads CAWSSGTDYGYTF. The CDR3, as DNA: TGTGCCTGGAGCTCCGGGACAGACTATGGCTACACCTTC. The rearrangement joins TRBV30 to TRBJ1-2; TRBD1 matches 7 bases. Looked up from germline, CDR1 is GTSNPN and CDR2 is SVGIG (reference sequence). The CDR3 totals 13 residues. The J segment lost 3 bases and the V segment lost 3 bases, leaving 4 bases of the junction unmatched. The full variable domain, its missing parts supplied by reference TRBV30 and TRBJ1-2, is SQTIHQWPATLVQPVGSPLSLECTVEGTSNPNLYWYRQAAGRGLQLLFYSVGIGQISSEVPQNLSASRPQDRQFILSSKKLLLSDSGFYLCAWSSGTDYGYTFGSGTRLTVV.

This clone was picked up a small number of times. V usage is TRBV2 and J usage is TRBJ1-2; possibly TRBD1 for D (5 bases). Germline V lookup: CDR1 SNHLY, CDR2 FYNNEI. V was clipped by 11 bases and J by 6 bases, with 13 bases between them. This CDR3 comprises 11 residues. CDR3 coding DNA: TGTGCCGCAGTAACACAGGATGGCTACACCTTC. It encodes CAAVTQDGYTF.

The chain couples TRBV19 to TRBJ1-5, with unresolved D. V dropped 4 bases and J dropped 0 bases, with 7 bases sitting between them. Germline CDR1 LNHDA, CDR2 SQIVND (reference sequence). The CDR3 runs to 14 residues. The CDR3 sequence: CASSTQSSNQPQHF. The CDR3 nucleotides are TGTGCCAGTAGTACACAGTCTAGCAATCAGCCCCAGCATTTT.

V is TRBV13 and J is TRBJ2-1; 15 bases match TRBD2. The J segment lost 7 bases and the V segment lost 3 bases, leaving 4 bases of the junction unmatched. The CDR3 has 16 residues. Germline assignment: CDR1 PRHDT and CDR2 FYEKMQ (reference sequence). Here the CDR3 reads CASSFPGTSGGNEQFF. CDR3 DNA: TGTGCCAGCAGCTTCCCCGGGACTAGCGGGGGGAATGAGCAGTTCTTC.

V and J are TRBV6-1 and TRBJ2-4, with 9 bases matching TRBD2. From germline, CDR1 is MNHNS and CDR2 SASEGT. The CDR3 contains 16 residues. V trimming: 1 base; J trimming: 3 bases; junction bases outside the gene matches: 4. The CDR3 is CASSEVAGAGKNIQYF. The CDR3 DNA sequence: TGTGCCAGCAGTGAAGTAGCGGGGGCGGGCAAAAACATTCAGTACTTC.

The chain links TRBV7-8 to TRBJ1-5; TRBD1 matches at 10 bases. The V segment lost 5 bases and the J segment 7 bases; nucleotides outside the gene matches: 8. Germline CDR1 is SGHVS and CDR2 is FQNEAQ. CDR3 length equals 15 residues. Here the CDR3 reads CASSPTGGWGQPQHF. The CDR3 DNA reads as TGTGCCAGCAGCCCGACAGGGGGCTGGGGACAGCCCCAGCATTTT.

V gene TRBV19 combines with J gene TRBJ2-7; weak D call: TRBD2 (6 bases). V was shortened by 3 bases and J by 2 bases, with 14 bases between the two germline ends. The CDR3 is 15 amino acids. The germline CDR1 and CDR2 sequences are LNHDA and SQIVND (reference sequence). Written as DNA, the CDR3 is TGTGCCAGTAGTATCGACCGGGACTTGGCCTACGAGCAGTACTTC. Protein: CASSIDRDLAYEQYF.

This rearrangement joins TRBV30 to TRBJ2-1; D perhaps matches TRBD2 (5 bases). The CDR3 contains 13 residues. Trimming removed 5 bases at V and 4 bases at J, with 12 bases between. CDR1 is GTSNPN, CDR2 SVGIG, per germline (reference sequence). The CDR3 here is CAWARGLYNEQFF. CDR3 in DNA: TGTGCCTGGGCTCGAGGGCTATACAATGAGCAGTTCTTC. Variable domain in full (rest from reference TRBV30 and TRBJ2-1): SQTIHQWPATLVQPVGSPLSLECTVEGTSNPNLYWYRQAAGRGLQLLFYSVGIGQISSEVPQNLSASRPQDRQFILSSKKLLLSDSGFYLCAWARGLYNEQFFGPGTRLTVL.